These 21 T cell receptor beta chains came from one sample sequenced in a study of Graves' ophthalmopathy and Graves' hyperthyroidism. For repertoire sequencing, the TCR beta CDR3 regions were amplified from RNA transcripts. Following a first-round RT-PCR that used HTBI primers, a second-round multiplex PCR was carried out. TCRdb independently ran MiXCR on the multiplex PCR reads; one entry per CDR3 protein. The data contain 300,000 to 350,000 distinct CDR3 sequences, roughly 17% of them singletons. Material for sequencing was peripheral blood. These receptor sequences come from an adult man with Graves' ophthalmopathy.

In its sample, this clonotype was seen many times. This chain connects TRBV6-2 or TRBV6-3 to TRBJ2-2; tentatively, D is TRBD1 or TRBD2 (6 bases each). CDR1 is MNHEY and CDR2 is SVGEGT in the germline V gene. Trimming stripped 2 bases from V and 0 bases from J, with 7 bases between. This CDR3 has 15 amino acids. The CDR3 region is CASSYGGPNTGELFF. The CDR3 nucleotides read TGTGCCAGCAGTTACGGGGGGCCGAACACCGGGGAGCTGTTTTTT.

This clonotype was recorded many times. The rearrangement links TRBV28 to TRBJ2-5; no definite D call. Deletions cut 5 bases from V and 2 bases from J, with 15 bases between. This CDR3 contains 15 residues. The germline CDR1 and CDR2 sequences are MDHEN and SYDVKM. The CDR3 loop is CASSPPGRRQETQYF. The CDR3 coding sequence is TGTGCCAGCAGTCCCCCGGGCAGGCGACAAGAGACCCAGTACTTC. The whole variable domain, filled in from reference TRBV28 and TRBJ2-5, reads DVKVTQSSRYLVKRTGEKVFLECVQDMDHENMFWYRQDPGLGLRLIYFSYDVKMKEKGDIPEGYSVSREKKERFSLILESASTNQTSMYLCASSPPGRRQETQYFGPGTRLLVL.

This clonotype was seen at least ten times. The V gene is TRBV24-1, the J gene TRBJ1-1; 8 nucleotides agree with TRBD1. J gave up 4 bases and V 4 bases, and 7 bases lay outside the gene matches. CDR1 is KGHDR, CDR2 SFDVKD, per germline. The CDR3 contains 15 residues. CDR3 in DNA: TGTGCCACCAGTGAGTCGACAGGGGTTTCCACTGAAGCTTTCTTT. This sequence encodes CATSESTGVSTEAFF.

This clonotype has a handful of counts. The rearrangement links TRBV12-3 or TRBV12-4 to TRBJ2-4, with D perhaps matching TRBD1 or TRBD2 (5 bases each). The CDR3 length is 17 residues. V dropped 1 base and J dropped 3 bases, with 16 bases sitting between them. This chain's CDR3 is CASSLDRGRGVKNIQYF. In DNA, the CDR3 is TGTGCCAGCAGTTTAGATCGAGGGAGAGGGGTCAAAAACATTCAGTACTTC.

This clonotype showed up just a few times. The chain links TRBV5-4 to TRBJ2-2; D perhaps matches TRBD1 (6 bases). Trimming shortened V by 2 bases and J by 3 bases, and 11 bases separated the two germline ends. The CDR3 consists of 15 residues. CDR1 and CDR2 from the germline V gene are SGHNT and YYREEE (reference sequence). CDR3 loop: CASSFIQGDTGELFF. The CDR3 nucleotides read TGTGCCAGCAGCTTTATACAGGGAGACACCGGGGAGCTGTTTTTT. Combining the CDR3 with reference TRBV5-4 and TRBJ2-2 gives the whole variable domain ETGVTQSPTHLIKTRGQQVTLRCSSQSGHNTVSWYQQALGQGPQFIFQYYREEENGRGNFPPRFSGLQFPNYSSELNVNALELDDSALYLCASSFIQGDTGELFFGEGSRLTVL.

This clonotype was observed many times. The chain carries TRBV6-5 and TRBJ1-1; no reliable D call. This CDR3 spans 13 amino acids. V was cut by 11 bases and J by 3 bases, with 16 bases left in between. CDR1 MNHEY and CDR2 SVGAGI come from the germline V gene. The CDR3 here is CASHRSLHTEAFF. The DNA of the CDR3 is TGTGCCTCTCATAGGAGTTTACACACTGAAGCTTTCTTT.

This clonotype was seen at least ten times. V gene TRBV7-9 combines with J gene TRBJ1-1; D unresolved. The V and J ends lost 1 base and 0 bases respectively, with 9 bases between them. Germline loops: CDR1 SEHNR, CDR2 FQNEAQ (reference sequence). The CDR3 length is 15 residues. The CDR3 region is CASSLERALNTEAFF. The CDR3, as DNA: TGTGCCAGCAGCTTAGAGCGGGCCCTGAACACTGAAGCTTTCTTT.

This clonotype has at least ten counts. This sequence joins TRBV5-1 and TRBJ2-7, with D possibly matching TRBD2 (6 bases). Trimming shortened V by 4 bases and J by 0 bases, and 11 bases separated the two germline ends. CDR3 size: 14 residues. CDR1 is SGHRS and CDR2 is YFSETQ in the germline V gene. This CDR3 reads CASSHTRGSYEQYF. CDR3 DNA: TGCGCCAGCAGCCACACGCGGGGCTCCTACGAGCAGTACTTC. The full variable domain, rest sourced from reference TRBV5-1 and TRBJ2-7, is KAGVTQTPRYLIKTRGQQVTLSCSPISGHRSVSWYQQTPGQGLQFLFEYFSETQRNKGNFPGRFSGRQFSNSRSEMNVSTLELGDSALYLCASSHTRGSYEQYFGPGTRLTVT.

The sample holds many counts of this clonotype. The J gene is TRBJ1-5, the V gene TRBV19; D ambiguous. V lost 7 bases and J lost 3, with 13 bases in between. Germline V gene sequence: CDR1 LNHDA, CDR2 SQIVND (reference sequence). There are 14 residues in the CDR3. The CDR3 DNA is TGTGCCAGTACTAAGAACGGAATCAATCAGCCCCAGCATTTT. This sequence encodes CASTKNGINQPQHF. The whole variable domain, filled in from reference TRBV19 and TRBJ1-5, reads DGGITQSPKYLFRKEGQNVTLSCEQNLNHDAMYWYRQDPGQGLRLIYYSQIVNDFQKGDIAEGYSVSREKKESFPLTVTSAQKNPTAFYLCASTKNGINQPQHFGDGTRLSIL.

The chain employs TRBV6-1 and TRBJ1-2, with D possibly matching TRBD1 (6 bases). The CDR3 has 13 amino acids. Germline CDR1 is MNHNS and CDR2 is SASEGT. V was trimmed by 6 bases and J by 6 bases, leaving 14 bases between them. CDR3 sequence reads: CASRSRGPNGYTF. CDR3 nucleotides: TGTGCCAGCAGGAGCAGGGGACCTAATGGCTACACCTTC.

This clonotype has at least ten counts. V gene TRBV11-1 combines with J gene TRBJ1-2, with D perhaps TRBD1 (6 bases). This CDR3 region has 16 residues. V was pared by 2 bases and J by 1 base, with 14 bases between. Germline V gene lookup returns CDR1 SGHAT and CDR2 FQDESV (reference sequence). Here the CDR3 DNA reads TGTGCCAGCAGCTTATGGGCCGGACAGTATAACTATGGCTACACCTTC. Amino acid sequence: CASSLWAGQYNYGYTF.

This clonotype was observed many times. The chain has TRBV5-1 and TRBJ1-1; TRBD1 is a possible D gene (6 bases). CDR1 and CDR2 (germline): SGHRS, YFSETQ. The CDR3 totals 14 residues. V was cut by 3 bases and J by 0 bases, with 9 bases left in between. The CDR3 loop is CASSSTGVNTEAFF. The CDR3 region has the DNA TGCGCCAGCAGCTCGACAGGTGTGAACACTGAAGCTTTCTTT.

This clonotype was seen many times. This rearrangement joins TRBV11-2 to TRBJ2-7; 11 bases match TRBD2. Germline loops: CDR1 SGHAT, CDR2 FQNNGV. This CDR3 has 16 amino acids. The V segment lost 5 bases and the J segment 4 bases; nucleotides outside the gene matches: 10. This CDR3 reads CASSVLLAGGSYEQYF. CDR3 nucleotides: TGTGCCAGCAGCGTCCTTCTAGCGGGGGGTTCGTACGAGCAGTACTTC.

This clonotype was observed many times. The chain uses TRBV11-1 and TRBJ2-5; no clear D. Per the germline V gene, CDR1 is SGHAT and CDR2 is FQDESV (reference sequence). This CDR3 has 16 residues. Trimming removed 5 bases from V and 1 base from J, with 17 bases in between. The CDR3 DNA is TGTGCCAGCAGCACAACTCATATTTCGATCCAAGAGACCCAGTACTTC. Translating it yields CASSTTHISIQETQYF.

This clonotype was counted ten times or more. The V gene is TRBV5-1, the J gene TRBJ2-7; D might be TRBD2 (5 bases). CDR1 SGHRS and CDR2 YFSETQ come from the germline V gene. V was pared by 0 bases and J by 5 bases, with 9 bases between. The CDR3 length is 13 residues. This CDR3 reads CASSLVSGNEQYF. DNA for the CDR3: TGCGCCAGCAGCTTGGTCTCCGGGAACGAGCAGTACTTC.

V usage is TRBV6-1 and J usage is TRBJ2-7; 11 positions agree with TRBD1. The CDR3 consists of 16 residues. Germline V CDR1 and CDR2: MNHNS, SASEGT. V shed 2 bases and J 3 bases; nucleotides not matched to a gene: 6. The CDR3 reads CASSEYLGTGGYEQYF. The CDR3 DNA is TGTGCCAGCAGTGAATACCTGGGGACAGGGGGCTACGAGCAGTACTTC.

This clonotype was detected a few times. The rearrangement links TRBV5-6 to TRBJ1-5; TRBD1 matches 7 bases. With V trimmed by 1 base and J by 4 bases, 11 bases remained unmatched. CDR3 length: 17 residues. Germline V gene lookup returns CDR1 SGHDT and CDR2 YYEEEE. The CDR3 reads CASSLNRGAYTNQPQHF. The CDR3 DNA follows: TGTGCCAGCAGCTTGAACAGGGGCGCTTACACTAATCAGCCCCAGCATTTT. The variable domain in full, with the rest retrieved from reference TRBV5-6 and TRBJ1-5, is DAGVTQSPTHLIKTRGQQVTLRCSPKSGHDTVSWYQQALGQGPQFIFQYYEEEERQRGNFPDRFSGHQFPNYSSELNVNALLLGDSALYLCASSLNRGAYTNQPQHFGDGTRLSIL.

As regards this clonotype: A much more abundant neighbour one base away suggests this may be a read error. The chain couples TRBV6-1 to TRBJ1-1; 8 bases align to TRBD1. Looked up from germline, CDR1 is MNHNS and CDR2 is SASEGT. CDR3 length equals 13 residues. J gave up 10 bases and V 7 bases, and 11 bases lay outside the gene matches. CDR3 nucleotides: TGTGCCAGCATTGACAGGGGAGTGTCTGGAGCTTTCTTT. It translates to CASIDRGVSGAFF.

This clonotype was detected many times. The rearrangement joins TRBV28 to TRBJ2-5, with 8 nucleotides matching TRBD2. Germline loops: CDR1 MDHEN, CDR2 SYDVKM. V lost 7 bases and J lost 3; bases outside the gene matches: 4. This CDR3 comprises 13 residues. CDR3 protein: CASTDSGKETQYF. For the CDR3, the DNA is TGTGCCAGCACGGATAGCGGGAAAGAGACCCAGTACTTC.

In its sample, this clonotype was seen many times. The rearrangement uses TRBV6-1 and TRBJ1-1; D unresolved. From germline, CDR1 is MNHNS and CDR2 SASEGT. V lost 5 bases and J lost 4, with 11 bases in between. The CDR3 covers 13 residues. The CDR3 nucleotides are TGTGCCAGCAGTAAAGGTAGGAGCACTGAAGCTTTCTTT. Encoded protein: CASSKGRSTEAFF.

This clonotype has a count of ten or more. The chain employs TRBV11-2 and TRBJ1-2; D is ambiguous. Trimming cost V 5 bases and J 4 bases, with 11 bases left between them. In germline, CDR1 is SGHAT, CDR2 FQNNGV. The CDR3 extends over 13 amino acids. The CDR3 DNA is TGTGCCAGCAGCACGACCGAGATCTATGGCTACACCTTC. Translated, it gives CASSTTEIYGYTF.